This is a list of T cell receptor beta chains from one sample in a study of blood T cell repertoires in COVID-19. The assay was immunoSEQ multiplex PCR, and TCRdb's table has in-frame clones only and misses some. The table records about 150,000 clones, around 83% of them present only once. The material sequenced was peripheral blood. Receptors were obtained from an older woman with COVID-19, enrolled during active disease. Each CDR3 is given with its conserved first and last residue. D genes are given only for firm matches. Clone size is shown for a subset of rows, as once, few, many or a class of expanded clone.

d_call: NA
v_call: TRBV19
clone_size: NA
j_call: TRBJ1-1
cdr3_nt: TGTGCCAGTAGTATCCTAGGCATGAACACTGAAGCTTTCTTT
cdr3_aa: CASSILGMNTEAFF

d_call: NA
v_call: TRBV4-2
clone_size: NA
j_call: TRBJ1-2
cdr3_nt: TGTGCCAGCAGCCAAGATAGGGCAGGGAACTATGGCTACACCTTC
cdr3_aa: CASSQDRAGNYGYTF

d_call: NA
v_call: TRBV7-2
clone_size: few
j_call: TRBJ1-5
cdr3_nt: TGTGCCAGCAGCTTATCCCGGGTCTCGTATGCCCAGCATTTT
cdr3_aa: CASSLSRVSYAQHF

d_call: NA
v_call: TRBV5-1
clone_size: NA
j_call: TRBJ2-3
cdr3_nt: TGCGCCAGCAGCTTGGAGGGACTCACCCGCACAGATACGCAGTATTTT
cdr3_aa: CASSLEGLTRTDTQYF

d_call: TRBD2
v_call: TRBV19
clone_size: NA
j_call: TRBJ2-1
cdr3_nt: TGTGCCAGTAGCCCCGGGACTAGCAGCTACAATGAGCAGTTCTTC
cdr3_aa: CASSPGTSSYNEQFF

d_call: NA
v_call: TRBV3-1/TRBV3-2
clone_size: NA
j_call: TRBJ1-4
cdr3_nt: TGTGCCAGCAGCCAAGATACGGGTTGGGGAGGAAAACTGTTTTTT
cdr3_aa: CASSQDTGWGGKLFF

d_call: NA
v_call: TRBV9
clone_size: NA
j_call: TRBJ1-4
cdr3_nt: TGTGCCAGCAGCGTGACCCCGGGGGAAAAACTGTTTTTT
cdr3_aa: CASSVTPGEKLFF

d_call: TRBD1
v_call: TRBV29-1
clone_size: NA
j_call: TRBJ1-3
cdr3_nt: TGCAGCGTTGCGACAGGGGCTGGAAACACCATATATTTT
cdr3_aa: CSVATGAGNTIYF

d_call: TRBD2
v_call: TRBV4-1
clone_size: NA
j_call: TRBJ2-1
cdr3_nt: TGCGCCAGCAGCCAAGATCAGGAGACTAGCGGGAGAAATGAGCAGTTCTTC
cdr3_aa: CASSQDQETSGRNEQFF

d_call: NA
v_call: TRBV5-1
clone_size: NA
j_call: TRBJ2-2
cdr3_nt: TGCGCCAGCAGCCCCGTCTTACAGGGAACCGGGGAGCTGTTTTTT
cdr3_aa: CASSPVLQGTGELFF

d_call: NA
v_call: TRBV16
clone_size: NA
j_call: TRBJ1-5
cdr3_nt: TGTGCCAGCAGCAGGGATCCACGGGGTAATCAGCCCCAGCATTTT
cdr3_aa: CASSRDPRGNQPQHF

d_call: TRBD2
v_call: TRBV6-1
clone_size: few
j_call: TRBJ2-1
cdr3_nt: TGTGCCAGCAGTGTCCTTAGCGGGGGTTCCTACAATGAGCAGTTCTTC
cdr3_aa: CASSVLSGGSYNEQFF

d_call: TRBD2
v_call: TRBV7-7
clone_size: NA
j_call: TRBJ2-5
cdr3_nt: TGTGCTAGCGGGCCGTCTCAAGAGACCCAGTACTTC
cdr3_aa: CASGPSQETQYF

d_call: NA
v_call: TRBV27
clone_size: NA
j_call: TRBJ1-5
cdr3_nt: TGTGCCAGCAGCCCGGACAGTCTTTATCAGCCCCAGCATTTT
cdr3_aa: CASSPDSLYQPQHF

d_call: NA
v_call: TRBV11-2
clone_size: once
j_call: TRBJ1-2
cdr3_nt: TGTGCCAGCAGCTCAGGGGCGTCTAACTATGGCTACACCTTC
cdr3_aa: CASSSGASNYGYTF

d_call: NA
v_call: TRBV18
clone_size: NA
j_call: TRBJ2-5
cdr3_nt: TGTGCCAGCTCACCCTTGACAAAGGGGGAGACCCAGTACTTC
cdr3_aa: CASSPLTKGETQYF

d_call: TRBD2
v_call: TRBV25-1
clone_size: NA
j_call: TRBJ2-7
cdr3_nt: TGTGCCAGCAGTCATGAGGGTAGACTAGCGGAGGCCTACGAGCAGTACTTC
cdr3_aa: CASSHEGRLAEAYEQYF

d_call: NA
v_call: TRBV13
clone_size: once
j_call: TRBJ2-3
cdr3_nt: TGTGCCAGCAGCTTACAACTAGAAGATGCTACAGATACGCAGTATTTT
cdr3_aa: CASSLQLEDATDTQYF

d_call: NA
v_call: TRBV4-1
clone_size: few
j_call: TRBJ2-2
cdr3_nt: TGCGCCAGCAGCCAAGAGAGAGGCCGACGGTTAAGGGGGTCGGCCGGGGAGCTGTTTTTT
cdr3_aa: CASSQERGRRLRGSAGELFF

d_call: NA
v_call: TRBV14
clone_size: NA
j_call: TRBJ1-6
cdr3_nt: TGTGCCAGCAGCCTAATGAGCTCCTATAATTCACCCCTCCACTTT
cdr3_aa: CASSLMSSYNSPLHF

d_call: TRBD1
v_call: TRBV5-6
clone_size: NA
j_call: TRBJ1-3
cdr3_nt: TGTGCCAGCAGCTTCCTTGGGACAGCTGGAAACACCATATATTTT
cdr3_aa: CASSFLGTAGNTIYF

d_call: NA
v_call: TRBV5-1
clone_size: NA
j_call: TRBJ1-4
cdr3_nt: TGCGCCAGCAGGTCGTGGGGGCTAAATGAAAAACTGTTTTTT
cdr3_aa: CASRSWGLNEKLFF

d_call: NA
v_call: TRBV19
clone_size: NA
j_call: TRBJ1-1
cdr3_nt: TGTGCCAGTAGTTCCAACAGTCCGAACACTGAAGCTTTCTTT
cdr3_aa: CASSSNSPNTEAFF

d_call: NA
v_call: TRBV7-2
clone_size: NA
j_call: TRBJ2-1
cdr3_nt: TGTGCCAGCAGCTCACGGGCCTACAATGAGCAGTTCTTC
cdr3_aa: CASSSRAYNEQFF